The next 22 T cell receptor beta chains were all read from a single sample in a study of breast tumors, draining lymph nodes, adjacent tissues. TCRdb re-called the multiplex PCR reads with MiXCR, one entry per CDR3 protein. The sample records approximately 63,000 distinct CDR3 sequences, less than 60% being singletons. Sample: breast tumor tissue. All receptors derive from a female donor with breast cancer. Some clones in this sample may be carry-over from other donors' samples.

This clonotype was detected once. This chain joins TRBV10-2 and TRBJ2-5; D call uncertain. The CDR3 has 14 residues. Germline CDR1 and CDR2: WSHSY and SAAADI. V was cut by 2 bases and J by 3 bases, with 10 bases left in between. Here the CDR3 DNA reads TGCGCCAGCAGTGAGCTGGTGCCGGAAGAGACCCAGTACTTC. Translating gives CASSELVPEETQYF.

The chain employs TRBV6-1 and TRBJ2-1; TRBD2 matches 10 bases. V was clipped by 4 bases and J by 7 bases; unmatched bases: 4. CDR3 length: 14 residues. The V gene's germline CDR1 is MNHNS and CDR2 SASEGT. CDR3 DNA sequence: TGTGCCAGCAGTGCTAGCGGGAGCGGGAATGAGCAGTTCTTC. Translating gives CASSASGSGNEQFF.

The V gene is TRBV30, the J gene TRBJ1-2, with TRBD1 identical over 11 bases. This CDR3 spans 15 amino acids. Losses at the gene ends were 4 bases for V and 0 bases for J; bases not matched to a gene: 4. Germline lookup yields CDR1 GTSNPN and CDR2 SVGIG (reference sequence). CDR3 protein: CAWTKGQGANYGYTF. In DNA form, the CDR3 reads TGTGCCTGGACTAAGGGACAGGGGGCTAACTATGGCTACACCTTC.

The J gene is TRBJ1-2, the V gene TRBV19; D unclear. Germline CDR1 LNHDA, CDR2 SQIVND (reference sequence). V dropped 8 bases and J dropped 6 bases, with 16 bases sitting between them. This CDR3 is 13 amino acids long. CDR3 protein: CASQVPSSHGYTF. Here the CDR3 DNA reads TGTGCCAGTCAGGTTCCAAGTTCCCATGGCTACACCTTC.

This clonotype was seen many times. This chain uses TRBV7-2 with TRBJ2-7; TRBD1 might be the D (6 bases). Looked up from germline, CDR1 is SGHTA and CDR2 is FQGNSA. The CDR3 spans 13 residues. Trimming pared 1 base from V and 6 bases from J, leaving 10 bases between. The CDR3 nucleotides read TGTGCCAGCAGCTTAGAACAGGGTTTCGAGCAGTACTTC. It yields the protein CASSLEQGFEQYF. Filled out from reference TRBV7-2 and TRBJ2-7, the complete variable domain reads GAGVSQSPSNKVTEKGKDVELRCDPISGHTALYWYRQSLGQGLEFLIYFQGNSAPDKSGLPSDRFSAERTGGSVSTLTIQRTQQEDSAVYLCASSLEQGFEQYFGPGTRLTVT.

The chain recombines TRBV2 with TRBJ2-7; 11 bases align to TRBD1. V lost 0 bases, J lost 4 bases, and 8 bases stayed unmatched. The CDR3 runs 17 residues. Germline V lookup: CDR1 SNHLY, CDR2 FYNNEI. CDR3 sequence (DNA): TGTGCCAGCAGTGAAGCGACTCCAGGACAGGGGGCTTACGAGCAGTACTTC. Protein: CASSEATPGQGAYEQYF.

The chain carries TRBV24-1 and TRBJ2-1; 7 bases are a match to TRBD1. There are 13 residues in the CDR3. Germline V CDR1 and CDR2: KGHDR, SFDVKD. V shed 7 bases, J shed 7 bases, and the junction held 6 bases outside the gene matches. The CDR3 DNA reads TGTGCCACCAGGGGGACAGCCGAAAATGAGCAGTTCTTC. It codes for CATRGTAENEQFF.

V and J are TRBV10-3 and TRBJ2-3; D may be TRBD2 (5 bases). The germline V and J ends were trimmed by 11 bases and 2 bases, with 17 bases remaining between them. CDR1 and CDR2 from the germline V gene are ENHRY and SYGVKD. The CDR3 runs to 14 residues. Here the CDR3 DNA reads TGTGCCGCGTGGGCGGGTGAGATCACAGATACGCAGTATTTT. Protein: CAAWAGEITDTQYF.

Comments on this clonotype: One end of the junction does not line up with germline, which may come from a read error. The CDR3, as DNA: TGTGCCAGCAGTCACTCGATCGGGGCACGGGAGGGAGAAGAGACCCAGTACTTC. It codes for CASSHSIGAREGEETQYF. This chain joins TRBV6-6 and TRBJ2-5, with 8 bases fitting TRBD2. This CDR3 has 18 amino acids. Germline CDR1 and CDR2: MNHNY and SVGAGI (reference sequence).

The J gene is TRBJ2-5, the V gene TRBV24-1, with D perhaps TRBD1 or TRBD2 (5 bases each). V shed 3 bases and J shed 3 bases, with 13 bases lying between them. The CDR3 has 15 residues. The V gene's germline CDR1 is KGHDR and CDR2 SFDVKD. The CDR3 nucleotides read TGTGCCACCAGTGATGACCGGGACGTTAAAGAGACCCAGTACTTC. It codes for CATSDDRDVKETQYF.

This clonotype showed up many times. Written as DNA, the CDR3 is TGCAGTGCTATGCCGTCAGCGGGGAAGGAGACCCAGTACTTC. Its translation is CSAMPSAGKETQYF. V is TRBV20-1 and J is TRBJ2-5; 7 nucleotides agree with TRBD2. Germline loops: CDR1 DFQATT, CDR2 SNEGSKA (reference sequence). The CDR3 spans 14 residues. The trim removed 4 bases at V and 5 bases at J, leaving 10 bases unmatched.

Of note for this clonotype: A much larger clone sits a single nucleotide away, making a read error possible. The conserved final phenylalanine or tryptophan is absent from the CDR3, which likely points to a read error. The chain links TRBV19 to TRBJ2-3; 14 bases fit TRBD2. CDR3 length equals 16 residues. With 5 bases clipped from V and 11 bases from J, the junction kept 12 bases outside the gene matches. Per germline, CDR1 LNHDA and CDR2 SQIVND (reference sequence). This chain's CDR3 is CASSPGLAGAYNEQYY. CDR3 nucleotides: TGTGCCAGTAGTCCGGGACTAGCGGGAGCCTACAATGAGCAGTATTAT.

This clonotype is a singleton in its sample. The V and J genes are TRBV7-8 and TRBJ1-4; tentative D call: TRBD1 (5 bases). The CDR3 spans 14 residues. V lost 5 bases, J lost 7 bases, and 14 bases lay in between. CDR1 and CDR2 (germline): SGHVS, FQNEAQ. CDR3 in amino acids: CASSPWQGAEKLFF. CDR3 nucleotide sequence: TGTGCCAGCAGCCCGTGGCAGGGCGCTGAAAAACTGTTTTTT.

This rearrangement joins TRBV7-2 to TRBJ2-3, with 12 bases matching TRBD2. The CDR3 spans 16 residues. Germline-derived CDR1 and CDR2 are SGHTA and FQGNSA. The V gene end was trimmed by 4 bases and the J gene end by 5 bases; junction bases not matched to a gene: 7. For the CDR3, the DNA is TGTGCCAGCAGCTCCCCTAGCGGGAGGGGGAGAGATACGCAGTATTTT. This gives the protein CASSSPSGRGRDTQYF.

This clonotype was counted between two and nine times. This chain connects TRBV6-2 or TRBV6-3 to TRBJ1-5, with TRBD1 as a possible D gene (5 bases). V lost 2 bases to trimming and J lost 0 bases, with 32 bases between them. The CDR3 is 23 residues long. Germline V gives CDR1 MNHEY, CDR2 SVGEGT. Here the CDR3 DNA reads TGTGCCAGCAGTTACCCCCCATCCCTTACGTCGGGTGGGACCTACTATAGCAATCAGCCCCAGCATTTT. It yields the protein CASSYPPSLTSGGTYYSNQPQHF.

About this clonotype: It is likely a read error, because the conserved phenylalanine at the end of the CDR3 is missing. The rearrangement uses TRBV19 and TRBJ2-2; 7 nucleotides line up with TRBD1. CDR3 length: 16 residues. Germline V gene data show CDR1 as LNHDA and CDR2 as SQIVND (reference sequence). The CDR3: CASSPRQGLNTGELFS. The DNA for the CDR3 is TGCGCCAGTAGCCCCCGACAGGGTTTAAACACCGGGGAGCTGTTTTCT.

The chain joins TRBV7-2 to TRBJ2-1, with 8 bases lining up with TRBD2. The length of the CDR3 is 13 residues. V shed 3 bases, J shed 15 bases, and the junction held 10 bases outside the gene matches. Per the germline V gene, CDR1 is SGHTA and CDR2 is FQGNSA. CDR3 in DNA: TGTGCCAGCAGCTTCCCCCAACTCGGGGGGGGGTTCTTC. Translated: CASSFPQLGGGFF.

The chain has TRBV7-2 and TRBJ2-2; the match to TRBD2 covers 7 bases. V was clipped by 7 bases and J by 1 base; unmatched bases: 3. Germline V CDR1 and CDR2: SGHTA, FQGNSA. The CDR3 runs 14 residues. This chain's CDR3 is CASKAGENTGELFF. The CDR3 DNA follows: TGTGCCAGCAAGGCGGGGGAGAACACCGGGGAGCTGTTTTTT.

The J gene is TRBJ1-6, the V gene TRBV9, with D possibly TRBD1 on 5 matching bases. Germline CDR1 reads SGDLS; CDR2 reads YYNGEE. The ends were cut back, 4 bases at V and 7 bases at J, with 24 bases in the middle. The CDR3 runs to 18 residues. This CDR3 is CASSQDWGGSGVNSPLHF. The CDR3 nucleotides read TGTGCCAGCAGCCAAGATTGGGGGGGGAGTGGCGTCAATTCACCCCTCCACTTT.

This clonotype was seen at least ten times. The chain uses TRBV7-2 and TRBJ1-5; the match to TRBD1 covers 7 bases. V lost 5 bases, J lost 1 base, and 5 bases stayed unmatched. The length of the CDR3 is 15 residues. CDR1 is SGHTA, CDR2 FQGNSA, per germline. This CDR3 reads CASSVDRESNQPQHF. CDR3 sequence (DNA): TGTGCCAGCAGCGTAGACAGGGAAAGCAATCAGCCCCAGCATTTT.

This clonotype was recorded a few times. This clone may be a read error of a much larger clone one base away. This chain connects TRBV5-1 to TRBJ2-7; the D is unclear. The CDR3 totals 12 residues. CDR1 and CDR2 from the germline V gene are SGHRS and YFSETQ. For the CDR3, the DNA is TGCGCCAGCAGCTTGGTAGCCTACGAGCACTACTTC. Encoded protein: CASSLVAYEHYF.

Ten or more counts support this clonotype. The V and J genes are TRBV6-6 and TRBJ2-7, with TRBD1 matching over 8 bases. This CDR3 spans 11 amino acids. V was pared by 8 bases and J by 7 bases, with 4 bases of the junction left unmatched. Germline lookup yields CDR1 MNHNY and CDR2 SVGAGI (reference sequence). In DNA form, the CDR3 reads TGTGCCAGCCGGACAGGGCAAGAGCAGTACTTC. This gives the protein CASRTGQEQYF.